Following are 29 T cell receptor beta chains from one sample sequenced in a study of OX40 agonist ivuxolimab in advanced cancers. The table came from immunoSEQ multiplex PCR; TCRdb's copy has only in-frame clones and leaves some out. The profile shows tens of thousands of clones, around 80% of them singletons. Material: CD4+ or CD8+ T cells sorted from blood, obtained in a trial of the OX40 agonist ivuxolimab. The receptors come from an adult with an advanced solid tumor such as melanoma, head and neck, liver or kidney cancer.

The V and J genes are TRBV15 and TRBJ1-1; D uncertain. Trimming shortened V by 5 bases and J by 4 bases, and 14 bases separated the two germline ends. Germline CDR1 reads LNHNV; CDR2 reads YYDKDF (reference sequence). This CDR3 has 14 residues. DNA for the CDR3: TGTGCCACCAGCCGATCCCCACTGGGCACTGAAGCTTTCTTT. This gives the protein CATSRSPLGTEAFF.

The chain combines TRBV2 with TRBJ1-5; D ambiguous. This CDR3 has 14 residues. V gave up 6 bases and J gave up 7 bases, with 16 bases separating them. Germline CDR1 is SNHLY and CDR2 is FYNNEI. In DNA, the CDR3 is TGTGCCAGCAGCGTTTACATGACGGAACAGCCCCAGCATTTT. It translates to CASSVYMTEQPQHF.

The rearrangement joins TRBV28 to TRBJ2-1; no firm D call. V was cut by 6 bases and J by 4 bases, with 16 bases left in between. The CDR3 is made up of 15 amino acids. From germline, CDR1 is MDHEN and CDR2 SYDVKM. The CDR3 region is CASSSLMDLYNEQFF. Here the CDR3 DNA reads TGTGCCAGCAGCTCCCTCATGGACCTTTACAATGAGCAGTTCTTC.

The CDR3 sequence: CASSLGSGAPDTQYF. The CDR3 DNA is TGTGCCAGCAGCTTGGGTAGCGGGGCCCCAGATACGCAGTATTTT. The chain carries TRBV5-4 and TRBJ2-3, with 8 bases aligning to TRBD2. This CDR3 is built from 15 residues. Trimming took 0 bases from V and 4 from J; bases not matched to a gene: 4. Germline CDR1 is SGHNT and CDR2 is YYREEE (reference sequence).

The chain recombines TRBV12-5 with TRBJ2-5; no definite D call. The germline gives CDR1 LGHNT, CDR2 FRNRAP. This CDR3 has 13 residues. Between the trimmed V and J ends, which lost 1 base and 2 bases, there was a span of 5 bases. In DNA, the CDR3 is TGTGCTAGTGGTTTGGGGGAACAAGAGACCCAGTACTTC. It is translated as CASGLGEQETQYF. Drawing the rest from reference TRBV12-5 and TRBJ2-5, the complete variable domain is DARVTQTPRHKVTEMGQEVTMRCQPILGHNTVFWYRQTMMQGLELLAYFRNRAPLDDSGMPKDRFSAEMPDATLATLKIQPSEPRDSAVYFCASGLGEQETQYFGPGTRLLVL.

The V gene is TRBV7-2, the J gene TRBJ2-7; 8 nucleotides line up with TRBD1. This CDR3 has 16 amino acids. The V gene end was trimmed by 5 bases and the J gene end by 0 bases; junction bases not matched to a gene: 9. The germline V gene has CDR1 SGHTA and CDR2 FQGNSA. CDR3 DNA: TGTGCCAGCAGCCATACAGGGGGACTCAGCTCCTACGAGCAGTACTTC. It codes for CASSHTGGLSSYEQYF.

This chain joins TRBV30 and TRBJ1-4; tentative D call: TRBD1 (5 bases). The V end lost 0 bases, the J end lost 5 bases, and 13 bases lay between the germline ends. Germline assignment: CDR1 GTSNPN and CDR2 SVGIG (reference sequence). The CDR3 has 15 amino acids. The CDR3 DNA reads as TGTGCCTGGAGTGTATTGGGACTGGGGAATGAAAAACTGTTTTTT. It translates to CAWSVLGLGNEKLFF.

The chain employs TRBV2 and TRBJ1-6; 7 positions agree with TRBD1. J was trimmed by 2 bases and V by 8 bases; bases with no gene match: 3. In germline, CDR1 is SNHLY, CDR2 FYNNEI. The CDR3 is made up of 14 amino acids. CDR3 nucleotide sequence: TGTGCCAGCCGCGGGACAGCCTATAATTCACCCCTCCACTTT. It specifies CASRGTAYNSPLHF. Drawing the rest from reference TRBV2 and TRBJ1-6, the complete variable domain is EPEVTQTPSHQVTQMGQEVILRCVPISNHLYFYWYRQILGQKVEFLVSFYNNEISEKSEIFDDQFSVERPDGSNFTLKIRSTKLEDSAMYFCASRGTAYNSPLHFGNGTRLTVT.

The V call is TRBV7-2, the J call TRBJ2-1; TRBD1 aligns across 8 bases. The CDR3 runs 16 residues. Looked up from germline, CDR1 is SGHTA and CDR2 is FQGNSA. The V segment lost 6 bases and the J segment 0 bases; nucleotides outside the gene matches: 7. The CDR3: CASSIQGALSYNEQFF. The CDR3, as DNA: TGTGCCAGCAGTATCCAGGGGGCCCTCTCCTACAATGAGCAGTTCTTC.

The chain uses TRBV25-1 and TRBJ2-3, with a possible D match to TRBD2 (7 bases). This CDR3 region has 15 residues. Looked up from germline, CDR1 is MGHDK and CDR2 is SYGVNS. The ends were cut back, 6 bases at V and 2 bases at J, with 15 bases in the middle. The chain's CDR3 is CASSRGGVFTDTQYF. DNA of the CDR3: TGTGCCAGCAGCCGAGGGGGGGTCTTCACAGATACGCAGTATTTT.

The chain recombines TRBV9 with TRBJ2-1, with D uncertain. Germline loops: CDR1 SGDLS, CDR2 YYNGEE. This CDR3 has 11 residues. V lost 0 bases and J lost 9, with 4 bases in between. The CDR3 reads CASSVDVEQFF. For the CDR3, the DNA is TGTGCCAGCAGCGTAGACGTTGAGCAGTTCTTC.

This clone was seen just once. The J gene is TRBJ2-3, the V gene TRBV7-2; no definite D call. Germline assignment: CDR1 SGHTA and CDR2 FQGNSA. The ends were cut back, 0 bases at V and 0 bases at J, with 10 bases in the middle. This CDR3 is 16 amino acids long. CDR3 DNA: TGTGCCAGCAGCTTAGCGCACTTCTCTAGCACAGATACGCAGTATTTT. Protein: CASSLAHFSSTDTQYF.

The chain joins TRBV18 to TRBJ1-2, with unresolved D. V was cut by 5 bases and J by 4 bases, with 14 bases left in between. This CDR3 has 14 amino acids. Germline CDR1 reads KGHSH; CDR2 reads LQKENI. In DNA form, the CDR3 reads TGTGCCAGCTCATTGGGAGGGCGCCTCTATGGCTACACCTTC. It is translated as CASSLGGRLYGYTF.

This clone came up once. The chain uses TRBV30 and TRBJ2-7; 7 nucleotides align to TRBD1. The trim removed 4 bases at V and 5 bases at J, leaving 14 bases unmatched. CDR1 is GTSNPN, CDR2 SVGIG, per germline (reference sequence). The CDR3 loop spans 15 amino acids. CDR3 DNA: TGTGCCTGGAAGCCCCCCGACAGGGTAACCAACGAGCAGTACTTC. Its translation: CAWKPPDRVTNEQYF.

This chain's CDR3 is CASSVWGQGNEKLFF. CDR3 bases: TGCGCCAGCAGCGTGTGGGGACAGGGGAATGAAAAACTGTTTTTT. The chain combines TRBV5-1 with TRBJ1-4; TRBD1 agrees at 10 bases. Germline CDR1 reads SGHRS; CDR2 reads YFSETQ. With V trimmed by 4 bases and J by 5 bases, 5 bases remained unmatched. This CDR3 is 15 amino acids long.

The chain is built from TRBV6-1 and TRBJ2-2; D is unclear. This CDR3 is 16 amino acids long. Germline V gene lookup returns CDR1 MNHNS and CDR2 SASEGT. V lost 2 bases, J lost 4 bases, and 14 bases lay in between. CDR3 protein: CASSESWSWATGELFF. As DNA, the CDR3 is TGTGCCAGCAGTGAATCGTGGAGTTGGGCCACCGGGGAGCTGTTTTTT.

The genes are TRBV7-2 and TRBJ2-3; 12 bases are a match to TRBD2. This CDR3 is 16 amino acids long. CDR1 SGHTA and CDR2 FQGNSA come from the germline V gene. V shed 4 bases, J shed 6 bases, and the junction held 8 bases outside the gene matches. CDR3 protein: CASSSRTSGAADTQYF. The CDR3 DNA sequence: TGTGCCAGCAGCTCCCGGACTAGCGGGGCCGCCGATACGCAGTATTTT.

The chain joins TRBV7-6 to TRBJ1-5; D gene unclear. CDR3 size: 13 residues. Trimming cost V 4 bases and J 2 bases, with 6 bases left between them. Germline CDR1 and CDR2: SGHVS and FNYEAQ. In nucleotides, the CDR3 is TGTGCCAGCAGCTCCGACCGCAATCAGCCCCAGCATTTT. Encoded protein: CASSSDRNQPQHF.

J is TRBJ1-3 and V is TRBV5-1; 8 nucleotides agree with TRBD1. CDR1 and CDR2 from the germline V gene are SGHRS and YFSETQ. The CDR3 length is 16 residues. The V segment lost 3 bases and the J segment 3 bases; nucleotides outside the gene matches: 8. The CDR3 coding sequence is TGCGCCAGCAGCTCTAACCAGGGGGCATATGGAAACACCATATATTTT. Protein product: CASSSNQGAYGNTIYF.

V gene TRBV5-1 combines with J gene TRBJ1-3; no clear D. V was pared by 2 bases and J by 1 base, with 4 bases between. The CDR3 spans 13 residues. Germline lookup yields CDR1 SGHRS and CDR2 YFSETQ. The CDR3 region is CASSLGSGNTIYF. CDR3 nucleotide sequence: TGCGCCAGCAGCTTAGGTTCTGGAAACACCATATATTTT.

The CDR3 loop is CASSRTDNTEAFF. The CDR3 DNA sequence: TGCGCCAGCAGCCGGACGGATAACACTGAAGCTTTCTTT. This rearrangement joins TRBV5-1 to TRBJ1-1, with no clear D. The CDR3 runs 13 residues. Per germline, CDR1 SGHRS and CDR2 YFSETQ. The V and J ends lost 4 bases and 2 bases respectively, with 9 bases between them.

The chain has TRBV6-5 and TRBJ1-5, with D uncertain. V was trimmed by 1 base and J by 10 bases, leaving 14 bases between them. The germline V gene has CDR1 MNHEY and CDR2 SVGAGI. The CDR3 totals 14 residues. The CDR3 bases are TGTGCCAGCAGTTACTTTCCCCCCCCGGATCCCCAGCATTTT. As protein: CASSYFPPPDPQHF.

This clone was observed many times. This chain links TRBV27 with TRBJ2-1, with 12 bases aligning to TRBD2. The CDR3 is 15 amino acids. CDR1 is MNHEY, CDR2 SMNVEV, per germline (reference sequence). Unmatched junction bases numbered 5, after V lost 2 bases and J lost 9 bases. The CDR3 loop reads CASSLELAGGFEQFF. The CDR3 DNA reads TGTGCCAGCAGTTTAGAACTAGCGGGGGGTTTTGAGCAGTTCTTC.

This sequence joins TRBV6-5 and TRBJ1-2, with 7 bases identical to TRBD1. After removal of 0 bases from V and 3 bases from J, the junction contained 4 bases not matched to a gene. The CDR3 runs 15 residues. Germline-derived CDR1 and CDR2 are MNHEY and SVGAGI. The CDR3 loop is CASSYSGGKYYGYTF. CDR3 coding DNA: TGTGCCAGCAGTTACTCAGGGGGCAAGTACTATGGCTACACCTTC.

The chain joins TRBV4-3 to TRBJ1-3; D is unclear. The length of the CDR3 is 16 residues. Germline CDR1 LGHNA, CDR2 YSLEER. Trimming took 4 bases from V and 4 from J, leaving 17 bases between them. The CDR3 reads CASSPSYGIGGNTIYF. The CDR3 coding sequence is TGCGCCAGCAGCCCATCATATGGGATCGGAGGAAACACCATATATTTT.

The rearrangement links TRBV12-5 to TRBJ1-1, with 8 bases matching TRBD1. The trim removed 1 base at V and 4 bases at J, leaving 5 bases unmatched. CDR3 length equals 15 residues. In germline, CDR1 is LGHNT, CDR2 FRNRAP. CDR3 sequence reads: CASGLAGGGGTEAFF. The CDR3 DNA reads as TGTGCTAGTGGTTTGGCAGGGGGCGGGGGCACTGAAGCTTTCTTT.

V and J are TRBV7-2 and TRBJ2-7; 8 bases align to TRBD2. The CDR3 spans 15 residues. Germline V gene sequence: CDR1 SGHTA, CDR2 FQGNSA. The junction had 4 bases not matched to a gene; V was cut back by 0 bases and J by 3 bases. CDR3: CASSLAAGAFYEQYF. CDR3 bases: TGTGCCAGCAGCTTAGCAGCGGGAGCTTTCTACGAGCAGTACTTC.

In this sample, this clone turned up a few times. This chain joins TRBV6-1 and TRBJ1-5; TRBD1 aligns across 8 bases. Looked up from germline, CDR1 is MNHNS and CDR2 is SASEGT. The CDR3 has 15 residues. With 7 bases clipped from V and 4 bases from J, the junction kept 9 bases outside the gene matches. This CDR3 is CASKISRGLNQPQHF. The CDR3, as DNA: TGTGCCAGCAAAATTAGCAGGGGGCTAAATCAGCCCCAGCATTTT.

The chain is built from TRBV5-1 and TRBJ1-1; the D gene is possibly TRBD1 (5 bases). This CDR3 has 15 amino acids. The germline gives CDR1 SGHRS, CDR2 YFSETQ. The V gene lost 2 bases and the J gene lost 1 base, with 12 bases spanning the gap. CDR3 sequence (DNA): TGCGCCAGCAGCTTTCCCGGGACGACGAACACTGAAGCTTTCTTT. Translated: CASSFPGTTNTEAFF.